This T cell receptor (beta chain) was sequenced for a study of shared clonotypes between healthy human individuals. On the study more broadly: CD4 naive and CD4 memory each took three plates per donor, while CD8 naive took two and CD8 memory one. Regarding the study as a whole: Sample collection involved blood only; tissue repertoires are likely different.

Profiling relied on immunoSEQ multiplex PCR, and the TCRdb table lists in-frame clones only, not all of them. The data hold roughly 1,600,000 clones, with 98% observed a single time. Remarks on this clone: No antigen is known for it.

The CDR3 has 16 residues. V lost 6 bases, J lost 0 bases, and 14 bases lay in between. CDR1 LNHDA and CDR2 SQIVND come from the germline V gene (reference sequence). Division of CD4+ cells produced a CD45RA+ naive subset and a CD45RA-negative memory subset. This receptor was taken from a young man in good health. The chain uses TRBV19 and TRBJ1-4, with TRBD1 as a possible D gene (5 bases). Material for sequencing was naive CD4+ T cells sorted from blood. Regarding subset: CD45RA+ positively selected. The CDR3 protein is CASSRGLVTTNEKLFF. CDR3 DNA sequence: TGTGCCAGTAGCCGGGGGTTGGTGACAACTAATGAAAAACTGTTTTTT.